This is a list of T cell receptor beta chains from one sample in a study of blood T cell repertoires in COVID-19. Only in-frame clones appear in the TCRdb table, and some are missing; sequencing was by immunoSEQ multiplex PCR. The repertoire holds some 300,000 clones, with around 90% as singletons. What was sequenced was peripheral blood. All receptors come from a man between 18 and 35 years old with active or convalescent COVID-19. CDR3s include the opening cysteine and the closing phenylalanine or tryptophan. D genes are given only for firm matches. Expanded clones get a size class; other rows say once, few or many, or leave the size out.

.	TRBV5-4	.	13	TRBJ2-5	TGTGCCAGCAGCCCCAACAGAAAAGAGACCCAGTACTTC	CASSPNRKETQYF
.	TRBV7-8	.	13	TRBJ2-2	TGTGCCAGCAGCTACTCTTACTCCGGGGAGCTGTTTTTT	CASSYSYSGELFF
.	TRBV10-1	few	14	TRBJ2-5	TGCGCCAGCGTCGTTAGGAGCGGTCAAGAGACCCAGTACTTC	CASVVRSGQETQYF
.	TRBV11-2	.	15	TRBJ2-4	TGTGCCAGCAGCTCTCTACTCCTAGCCAAAAACATTCAGTACTTC	CASSSLLLAKNIQYF
.	TRBV6-5	.	13	TRBJ2-7	TGTGCCAGCAGTTACGCAGGTCCCTACGAGCAGTACTTC	CASSYAGPYEQYF
.	TRBV18	.	18	TRBJ1-1	TGTGCCAGCTCACCACCGGTTGGCAGGGAGGGCGTGAACACTGAAGCTTTCTTT	CASSPPVGREGVNTEAFF
.	TRBV7-3	.	13	TRBJ2-3	TGTGCCAGCAGCCAGACACGGGAAGATACGCAGTATTTT	CASSQTREDTQYF
.	TRBV7-2	few	14	TRBJ2-7	TGTGCCAGCAGCTTATCTGCGGGGAACTACGAGCAGTACTTC	CASSLSAGNYEQYF
.	TRBV3-1/TRBV3-2	.	19	TRBJ1-1	TGTGCCAGCAGCCATACATCCTACTTGGGGGGTTTTTCGAACACTGAAGCTTTCTTT	CASSHTSYLGGFSNTEAFF
TRBD1	TRBV7-3	.	14	TRBJ1-1	TGTGCCAGCAGCTTAGGGACAGGTTTGACTGAAGCTTTCTTT	CASSLGTGLTEAFF
.	TRBV19	.	14	TRBJ1-2	TGTGCCAGTAACCCGACCCGGGGAGGCTATGGCTACACCTTC	CASNPTRGGYGYTF
TRBD1	TRBV5-4	.	15	TRBJ1-1	TGTGCCAGCAGCTCCCCGACAGGGGGTTCCACTGAAGCTTTCTTT	CASSSPTGGSTEAFF
TRBD2	TRBV5-4	.	15	TRBJ2-3	TGTGCCAGCAGCTTGGTAGCGGGAGATGACGATACGCAGTATTTT	CASSLVAGDDDTQYF
.	TRBV6-6	.	17	TRBJ2-5	TGTGCCAGCAGTCCCCTCCTCGCGGGAGCTTCACAGGGGGTCCAGTACTTC	CASSPLLAGASQGVQYF
TRBD2	TRBV6-5	once	15	TRBJ2-5	TGTGCCAGCAGTTACTCGCCGGGGGGGCAAGAGACCCAGTACTTC	CASSYSPGGQETQYF
TRBD2	TRBV6-4	.	14	TRBJ2-1	TGTGCCAGCAGTGCCCTAGCGGGGGGCAATGAGCAGTTCTTC	CASSALAGGNEQFF
.	TRBV5-1	.	14	TRBJ2-2	TGCGCCAGCAGCTTGGCCGGCGAGGCCTGGGAGCTGTTTTTT	CASSLAGEAWELFF
TRBD2	TRBV4-1	.	19	TRBJ2-3	TGCGCCAGCAGCCACCCGGGGGGGGGCGGGAGTCGCTTCACAGATACGCAGTATTTT	CASSHPGGGGSRFTDTQYF
.	TRBV28	.	17	TRBJ2-1	TGTGCCAGCAGTTTCCCCCCCCCGGGAGTGTTTCGGAATGAGCAGTTCTTC	CASSFPPPGVFRNEQFF
.	TRBV11-2	.	13	TRBJ1-2	TGTGCCAGCAGCTTCGGGGGATTGGATGGCTACACCTTC	CASSFGGLDGYTF
.	TRBV14	.	17	TRBJ1-3	TGTGCCAGCAGCCAAACACTACGTCACAGGGTTGGAAACACCATATATTTT	CASSQTLRHRVGNTIYF
.	TRBV3-1/TRBV3-2	.	14	TRBJ1-1	TGTGCCAGCAGCCAAAACGGGATATACACTGAAGCTTTCTTT	CASSQNGIYTEAFF
.	TRBV4-3	.	15	TRBJ1-5	TGCGCCAGCAGCCATAGCAGGGGCGGCAATCAGCCCCAGCATTTT	CASSHSRGGNQPQHF
TRBD2	TRBV2	.	18	TRBJ2-3	TGTGCCAGCAGTGAATGGCGGGAGGGCCAAGGTCGCACAGATACGCAGTATTTT	CASSEWREGQGRTDTQYF
TRBD2	TRBV4-1	.	15	TRBJ2-7	TGCGCCAGCAGCCAACTCGAAGCGGGAACCTACGAGCAGTACTTC	CASSQLEAGTYEQYF
TRBD2	TRBV19	.	14	TRBJ2-7	TGTGCCAGTAGTATCAGCGGGGGGGCCTATGAGCAGTACTTC	CASSISGGAYEQYF
.	TRBV5-1	once	15	TRBJ2-7	TGCGCCAGCAGCTCGTTGAGTAGGACTCCGTGGGAGCAGTACTTC	CASSSLSRTPWEQYF
.	TRBV19	.	16	TRBJ1-6	TGTGCCAGTAGTCCCGCGGACAGTTTGAGTAATTCACCCCTCCACTTT	CASSPADSLSNSPLHF
TRBD1	TRBV11-2	.	19	TRBJ2-2	TGTGCCAGCAGAATCTTAGCTTCCGGGACAGGGAGGGCCACCGGGGAGCTGTTTTTT	CASRILASGTGRATGELFF
.	TRBV25-1	.	15	TRBJ2-5	TGTGCCAGCACTCTGAGGACAACTATCCAAGAGACCCAGTACTTC	CASTLRTTIQETQYF
.	TRBV20-1	.	14	TRBJ1-5	TGCAGTGCTAGTTCCAGTAATAGCAATCAGCCCCAGCATTTT	CSASSSNSNQPQHF
TRBD2	TRBV4-1	.	17	TRBJ2-1	TGCGCCAGCAGCCTTCGACTAGCGGGGGACTACTACAATGAGCAGTTCTTC	CASSLRLAGDYYNEQFF
TRBD1	TRBV11-2	.	13	TRBJ1-1	TGTGCCAGCAGCTTATCAGGGGGCGAGGAGGCTTTCTTT	CASSLSGGEEAFF
TRBD2	TRBV19	.	14	TRBJ2-7	TGTGCCAGTAGTATGGGAGGGACTCGGCGCGAGCAGTACTTC	CASSMGGTRREQYF
.	TRBV7-2	.	15	TRBJ1-6	TGTGCCAGCAGCTTAGGGGGGGGCTGGGGCTCACCCCTCCACTTT	CASSLGGGWGSPLHF
.	TRBV7-9	.	15	TRBJ2-1	TGTGCCAGCAACTTATTCGCTACCCGAGGCAATGAGCAGTTCTTC	CASNLFATRGNEQFF
.	TRBV4-1	once	15	TRBJ1-3	TGCGCCAGCAGCCACGACAGAACTTCTGGAAACACCATATATTTT	CASSHDRTSGNTIYF
.	TRBV7-2	.	14	TRBJ1-1	TGTGCCAGCAGCTCACAGGGAAGGAACACTGAAGCTTTCTTT	CASSSQGRNTEAFF
.	TRBV11-3	.	13	TRBJ2-7	TGTGCCAGCAGCCGTTCCGGGACACGGGAGCAGTACTTC	CASSRSGTREQYF
.	TRBV18	.	12	TRBJ1-1	TGTGCCAGCTCCGCACCGTCAGGGGACGCTTTCTTT	CASSAPSGDAFF
TRBD2	TRBV6-1	few	13	TRBJ2-7	TGTGCCGGAAGGACTAGCGGGGAATACGAGCAGTACTTC	CAGRTSGEYEQYF
TRBD1	TRBV28	few	13	TRBJ1-2	TGTGCCAGCAGTTTAGGGACAGGATCATCCTACACCTTC	CASSLGTGSSYTF
.	TRBV5-1	.	13	TRBJ2-3	TGCGCCAGCAGCCCAACTCCTTCAGATACGCAGTATTTT	CASSPTPSDTQYF
.	TRBV2	.	16	TRBJ1-5	TGTGCCAGCAGTGTAGGACTCTCCGGCCCGGTCGGAGCCCAGCATTTT	CASSVGLSGPVGAQHF
.	TRBV7-8	.	18	TRBJ1-5	TGTGCCAGCAGCTTTGATTTGACAGGACATTATAGCAATCAGCCCCAGCATTTT	CASSFDLTGHYSNQPQHF
.	TRBV15	.	14	TRBJ1-5	TGTGCCACCGCGGGTAGTAGGGAAAATCAGCCCCAGCATTTT	CATAGSRENQPQHF
.	TRBV10-3	.	14	TRBJ1-6	TGTGCCATCAGTGAGTCCGGACAAGGTTCACCCCTCCACTTT	CAISESGQGSPLHF
TRBD2	TRBV5-1	.	17	TRBJ2-3	TGCGCCAGCAGCTGGGAGTTCGGGGGAGGGCCTAAAGATACGCAGTATTTT	CASSWEFGGGPKDTQYF